These 11 T cell receptor beta chains were all obtained from the same sample, sequenced in a study of shared clonotypes between healthy human individuals. The repertoire was sequenced with immunoSEQ multiplex PCR; TCRdb's copy has only in-frame clones and lacks some. The sample lists approximately 2.5 million clones; 93% were seen once. Input material: naive CD4+ T cells from PBMCs. Subset described: CD45RA+ positively selected. The receptors come from a man between 18 and 29 years old in good health. Some clones in this sample may be carry-over from other donors' samples.

V usage is TRBV27 and J usage is TRBJ1-1; TRBD1 aligns across 10 bases. With V trimmed by 6 bases and J by 5 bases, 15 bases remained unmatched. CDR1 and CDR2 (germline): MNHEY, SMNVEV (reference sequence). This CDR3 is 17 amino acids long. The CDR3 reads CASRKPGQGFGTTEAFF. The CDR3 bases are TGTGCCAGCAGGAAACCGGGACAGGGGTTTGGTACGACTGAAGCTTTCTTT.

This clone was recorded at least ten times. The chain couples TRBV2 to TRBJ2-2; 11 positions match TRBD2. CDR3 length: 17 amino acids. The germline gives CDR1 SNHLY, CDR2 FYNNEI. The V and J ends lost 5 bases and 2 bases, in that order; junction bases with no gene match: 7. In DNA form, the CDR3 reads TGTGCCAGCAGTCTGAGACTAGCGGGAATAAACACCGGGGAGCTGTTTTTT. It encodes CASSLRLAGINTGELFF.

This clone was detected once. Written as DNA, the CDR3 is TGTGCCAGCAGTCCGCCCGCGGCAAGCCACTACGAGCAGTACTTC. As protein: CASSPPAASHYEQYF. V is TRBV28 and J is TRBJ2-7; D is uncertain. The germline V gene encodes CDR1 MDHEN and CDR2 SYDVKM. Trimming removed 5 bases from V and 3 bases from J, with 17 bases in between. The CDR3 runs to 15 residues.

This rearrangement joins TRBV4-3 to TRBJ1-2, with D perhaps TRBD1 (5 bases). Between the trimmed V and J ends, which lost 1 base and 5 bases, there was a span of 11 bases. This CDR3 is built from 14 residues. CDR1 and CDR2 (germline): LGHNA, YSLEER. The CDR3 loop reads CASSQGGTQYGYTF. In DNA form, the CDR3 reads TGCGCCAGCAGCCAAGGTGGGACCCAATATGGCTACACCTTC.

The chain uses TRBV28 and TRBJ2-7, with 10 bases lining up with TRBD2. There are 19 residues in the CDR3. The V gene's germline CDR1 is MDHEN and CDR2 SYDVKM. J was trimmed by 3 bases and V by 3 bases; bases with no gene match: 17. The CDR3: CASSFFLSSSGSLDYEQYF. DNA for the CDR3: TGTGCCAGCAGTTTTTTTTTGTCGTCTAGCGGGAGTCTTGACTACGAGCAGTACTTC.

This chain joins TRBV7-6 and TRBJ2-7; 9 bases are shared with TRBD1. CDR3 length: 14 residues. The J segment lost 2 bases and the V segment lost 4 bases, leaving 3 bases of the junction unmatched. Germline-derived CDR1 and CDR2 are SGHVS and FNYEAQ. The CDR3 sequence: CASSSGTGTYEQYF. CDR3 sequence (DNA): TGTGCCAGCAGCTCCGGGACAGGGACCTACGAGCAGTACTTC.

This chain connects TRBV6-1 to TRBJ1-5, with 7 bases identical to TRBD1. The CDR3 contains 15 residues. The germline V gene encodes CDR1 MNHNS and CDR2 SASEGT. With V trimmed by 6 bases and J by 6 bases, 11 bases remained unmatched. The CDR3 bases are TGTGCCAGCAGCCCATACAGGGGCGTTGGTCAGCCCCAGCATTTT. Its translation is CASSPYRGVGQPQHF.

A note on this clone: Other DNA sequences of this sample code for an identical CDR3. V usage is TRBV28 and J usage is TRBJ2-7, with unresolved D. CDR1 and CDR2 from the germline V gene are MDHEN and SYDVKM. With 2 bases removed from V and 2 bases from J, the gap between germline ends came to 4 bases. CDR3 size: 12 residues. CDR3 sequence reads: CASSLGAYEQYF. The CDR3 nucleotides read TGTGCCAGCAGTTTAGGGGCCTACGAGCAGTACTTC.

The chain carries TRBV7-6 and TRBJ2-3; 11 nucleotides align to TRBD2. The CDR3 is made up of 18 amino acids. Germline CDR1 SGHVS, CDR2 FNYEAQ. The ends lost 3 bases at V and 6 bases at J; junction bases unmatched: 14. CDR3 sequence: CASSFTSGSGGREDTQYF. CDR3 DNA: TGTGCCAGCAGCTTTACTAGCGGGAGCGGAGGGCGTGAGGATACGCAGTATTTT.

The CDR3 DNA is TGTGCCAGCAGCGCGGAGGGGCAGGGACCTAGCACAGATACGCAGTATTTT. Protein sequence: CASSAEGQGPSTDTQYF. This chain links TRBV9 with TRBJ2-3; weak D call: TRBD2 (6 bases). V lost 3 bases, J lost 0 bases, and 17 bases lay in between. CDR1 and CDR2 from the germline V gene are SGDLS and YYNGEE. CDR3 length: 17 residues.

Worth noting for this clone: Other DNA sequences in this specimen translate into the identical CDR3. The gene calls are TRBV20-1 and TRBJ1-1; D is unclear. The V end was cut by 6 bases, the J end by 1 base, with 6 bases between. The CDR3 spans 11 residues. The germline gives CDR1 DFQATT, CDR2 SNEGSKA (reference sequence). This chain's CDR3 is CSARGNTEAFF. CDR3 sequence (DNA): TGCAGTGCCCGGGGGAACACTGAAGCTTTCTTT.